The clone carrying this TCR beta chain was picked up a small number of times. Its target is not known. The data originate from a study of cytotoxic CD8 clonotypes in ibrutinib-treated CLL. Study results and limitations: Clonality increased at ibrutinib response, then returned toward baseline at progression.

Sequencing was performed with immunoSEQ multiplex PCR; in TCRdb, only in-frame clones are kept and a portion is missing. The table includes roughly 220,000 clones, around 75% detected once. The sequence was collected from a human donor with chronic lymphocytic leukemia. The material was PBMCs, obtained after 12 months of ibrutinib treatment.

The DNA of the CDR3 is TGTGCCAGCAGCCGACGGCGGACAGCCAACTATGGCTACACCTTC. It specifies CASSRRRTANYGYTF. The rearrangement joins TRBV28 to TRBJ1-2; TRBD1 is a possible D gene (6 bases). The CDR3 has 15 amino acids. V was clipped by 6 bases and J by 2 bases, with 16 bases between them. The germline CDR1 and CDR2 sequences are MDHEN and SYDVKM.